This is a list of T cell receptor beta chains from one sample in a study of radiotherapy plus CTLA-4 blockade in lung cancer. TCRdb's copy holds only in-frame clones and misses some; the assay was immunoSEQ multiplex PCR. This table holds 100,000 to 150,000 clones, 75% to 90% found once. The input for sequencing was peripheral blood, taken from a patient treated with radiotherapy plus ipilimumab. The receptors were gathered from a human donor with non-small cell lung cancer that progressed on radiotherapy plus ipilimumab. Each CDR3 is given with its conserved first and last residue. The D gene is left open where the match is weak. Some rows have no size entry. The others give once, few or many, or a class for an expanded clone.

.	.	TRBV11-2	TRBJ2-1	CASSLVRGAYEQFF	TGTGCCAGCAGCTTAGTTAGGGGGGCCTATGAGCAGTTCTTC
.	.	TRBV19	TRBJ1-2	CASEGPGIGYGYTF	TGTGCCAGTGAGGGGCCGGGGATCGGCTATGGCTACACCTTC
.	TRBD1	TRBV29-1	TRBJ1-1	CSTLDRGRGNTEAFF	TGCAGCACCTTGGACAGGGGGCGGGGGAACACTGAGGCTTTCTTT
.	.	TRBV5-1	TRBJ2-1	CASSTGTYNEQFF	TGCGCCAGCAGCACGGGTACTTACAATGAGCAGTTCTTC
.	.	TRBV29-1	TRBJ2-5	CSVSRQQETQYF	TGCAGCGTGTCCAGACAGCAAGAGACCCAGTACTTC
.	TRBD2	TRBV30	TRBJ2-7	CAWSVPPRLARTYEQYF	TGTGCCTGGAGTGTACCCCCACGACTAGCGAGGACCTACGAGCAGTACTTC
.	.	TRBV7-9	TRBJ1-2	CASSLDGQGYGYTF	TGTGCCAGCAGCTTAGATGGTCAGGGCTATGGCTACACCTTC
.	.	TRBV4-2	TRBJ1-1	CASSRSAPGDEAFF	TGTGCCAGCAGCCGATCAGCCCCAGGCGATGAAGCTTTCTTT
.	.	TRBV29-1	TRBJ1-1	CSVVGVKTEAFF	TGCAGCGTTGTTGGGGTTAAGACTGAAGCTTTCTTT
.	TRBD1	TRBV4-1	TRBJ1-3	CASSQYATGSGNTIYF	TGCGCCAGCAGCCAATACGCGACAGGGTCTGGAAACACCATATATTTT
.	.	TRBV5-8	TRBJ2-7	CASSKGQGSYEQYF	TGTGCCAGCAGCAAGGGCCAGGGCTCCTACGAGCAGTACTTC
.	.	TRBV7-9	TRBJ2-4	CASSPAGTDIQYF	TGTGCCAGCAGCCCGGCCGGGACGGACATTCAGTACTTC
few	.	TRBV19	TRBJ1-2	CASTDDGYTF	TGTGCCAGTACCGACGATGGCTACACCTTC
.	.	TRBV4-1	TRBJ2-3	CASSQGSRVTDTQYF	TGCGCCAGCAGCCAAGGCTCCAGGGTCACAGATACGCAGTATTTT
.	TRBD2	TRBV25-1	TRBJ2-1	CASSTFAGGFYNEQFF	TGTGCCAGCAGTACCTTCGCGGGAGGGTTTTACAATGAGCAGTTCTTC
.	.	TRBV1	TRBJ2-6	CTSSMEGQGESSGANVLTF	TGCACCAGCAGCATGGAAGGACAGGGGGAATCCTCTGGGGCCAACGTCCTGACTTTC
.	.	TRBV9	TRBJ2-5	CASSVAPGETQYF	TGTGCCAGCAGCGTAGCCCCAGGAGAGACCCAGTACTTC
.	TRBD2	TRBV5-1	TRBJ2-7	CASSLGAGGAYEQYF	TGCGCCAGCAGCTTGGGGGCGGGAGGGGCCTACGAGCAGTACTTC
.	.	TRBV7-8	TRBJ2-2	CASSPSRTGELFF	TGTGCCAGCAGCCCTAGCAGGACCGGGGAGCTGTTTTTT
.	TRBD2	TRBV25-1	TRBJ2-1	CASSSGTSPSNEQFF	TGTGCCAGCAGTTCCGGGACTAGCCCAAGCAATGAGCAGTTCTTC
.	.	TRBV30	TRBJ1-5	CAWSVQGNQPQHF	TGTGCCTGGAGTGTCCAGGGTAATCAGCCCCAGCATTTT
.	TRBD2	TRBV6-1	TRBJ2-7	CASSVGGTYEQYF	TGTGCCAGCAGTGTCGGGGGGACCTACGAGCAGTACTTC
.	TRBD1	TRBV6-5	TRBJ2-2	CASRTGGVYTGELFF	TGTGCCAGTCGAACAGGGGGAGTGTACACCGGGGAGCTGTTTTTT
.	TRBD2	TRBV27	TRBJ2-7	CASSFRSGRSYEQYF	TGTGCCAGCAGTTTCCGTAGCGGGAGATCCTACGAGCAGTACTTC
.	TRBD2	TRBV27	TRBJ2-1	CASRGPELARLREEQFF	TGTGCCAGCAGGGGACCGGAACTAGCGCGTCTTCGGGAAGAGCAGTTCTTC
.	.	TRBV4-1	TRBJ2-7	CASSRSEGLTAGEQYF	TGCGCCAGCAGCCGAAGTGAGGGCTTAACCGCGGGAGAGCAGTACTTC